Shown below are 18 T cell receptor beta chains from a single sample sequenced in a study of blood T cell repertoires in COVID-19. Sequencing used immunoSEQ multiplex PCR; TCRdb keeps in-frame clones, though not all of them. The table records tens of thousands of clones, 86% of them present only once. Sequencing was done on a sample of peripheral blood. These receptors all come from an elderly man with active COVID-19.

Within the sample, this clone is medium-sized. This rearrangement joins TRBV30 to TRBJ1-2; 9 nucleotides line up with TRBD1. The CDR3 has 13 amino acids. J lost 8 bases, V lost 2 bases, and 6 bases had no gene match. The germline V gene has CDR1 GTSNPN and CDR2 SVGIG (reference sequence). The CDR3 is CAWSTGTGRGYTF. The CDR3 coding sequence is TGTGCCTGGAGTACCGGGACAGGGAGAGGCTACACCTTC.

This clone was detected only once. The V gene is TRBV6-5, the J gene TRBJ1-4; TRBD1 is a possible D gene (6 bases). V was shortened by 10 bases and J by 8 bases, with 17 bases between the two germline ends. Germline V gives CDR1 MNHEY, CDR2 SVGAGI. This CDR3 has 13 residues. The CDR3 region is CATLLAGVEKLFF. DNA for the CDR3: TGTGCCACCCTCTTGGCAGGGGTCGAAAAACTGTTTTTT.

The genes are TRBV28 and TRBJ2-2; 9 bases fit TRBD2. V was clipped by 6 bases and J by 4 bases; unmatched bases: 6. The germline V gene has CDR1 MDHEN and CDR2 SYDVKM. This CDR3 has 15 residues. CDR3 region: CASRLSGSITGELFF. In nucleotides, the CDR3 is TGTGCCAGCAGACTTAGCGGGAGCATCACCGGGGAGCTGTTTTTT.

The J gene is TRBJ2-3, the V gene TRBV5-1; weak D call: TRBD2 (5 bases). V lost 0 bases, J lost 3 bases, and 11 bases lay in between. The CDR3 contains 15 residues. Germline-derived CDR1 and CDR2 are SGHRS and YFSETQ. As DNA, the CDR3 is TGCGCCAGCAGCTTGGGGGGAGATGGAACAGATACGCAGTATTTT. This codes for CASSLGGDGTDTQYF.

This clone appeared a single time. The CDR3 region has the DNA TGTGCCAGCAGCGTAGCTACAGGGTCAGATGAAAAACTGTTTTTT. Its translation: CASSVATGSDEKLFF. The rearrangement joins TRBV9 to TRBJ1-4, with D possibly TRBD1 on 6 matching bases. Germline V gives CDR1 SGDLS, CDR2 YYNGEE. V was shortened by 0 bases and J by 6 bases, with 12 bases between the two germline ends. The CDR3 covers 15 residues.

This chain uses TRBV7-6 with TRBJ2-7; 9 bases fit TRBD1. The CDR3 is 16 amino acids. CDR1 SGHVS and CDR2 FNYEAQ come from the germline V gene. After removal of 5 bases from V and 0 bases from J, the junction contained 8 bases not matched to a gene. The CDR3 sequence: CASSTPGQGSSYEQYF. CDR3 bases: TGTGCCAGCAGCACTCCGGGACAGGGCTCCTCCTACGAGCAGTACTTC.

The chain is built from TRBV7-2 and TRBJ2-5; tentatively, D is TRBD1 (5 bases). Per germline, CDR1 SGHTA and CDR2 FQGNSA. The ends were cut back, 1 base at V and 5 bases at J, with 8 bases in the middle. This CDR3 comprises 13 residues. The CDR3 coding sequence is TGTGCCAGCAGCTTAGGCAGGGCTGAGACCCAGTACTTC. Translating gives CASSLGRAETQYF.

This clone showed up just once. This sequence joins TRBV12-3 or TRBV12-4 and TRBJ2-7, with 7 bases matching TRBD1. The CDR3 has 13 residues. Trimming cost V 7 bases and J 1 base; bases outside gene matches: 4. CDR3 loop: CASKHRGSYEQYF. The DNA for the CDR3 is TGTGCCAGCAAGCACAGGGGTTCCTACGAGCAGTACTTC.

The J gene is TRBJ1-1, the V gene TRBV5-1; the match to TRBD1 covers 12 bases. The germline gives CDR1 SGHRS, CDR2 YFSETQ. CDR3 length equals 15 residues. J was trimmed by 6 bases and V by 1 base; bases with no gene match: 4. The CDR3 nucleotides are TGCGCCAGCAGCTTGAAGGGACAGGGGGCTTCTGAAGCTTTCTTT. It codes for CASSLKGQGASEAFF. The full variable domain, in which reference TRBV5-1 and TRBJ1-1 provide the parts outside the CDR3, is KAGVTQTPRYLIKTRGQQVTLSCSPISGHRSVSWYQQTPGQGLQFLFEYFSETQRNKGNFPGRFSGRQFSNSRSEMNVSTLELGDSALYLCASSLKGQGASEAFFGQGTRLTVV.

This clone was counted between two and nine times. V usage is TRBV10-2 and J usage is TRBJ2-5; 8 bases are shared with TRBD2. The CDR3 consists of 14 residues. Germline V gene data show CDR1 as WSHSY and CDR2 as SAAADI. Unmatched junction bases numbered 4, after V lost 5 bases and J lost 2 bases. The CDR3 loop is CASSPTSVQETQYF. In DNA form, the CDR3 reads TGCGCCAGCAGTCCGACTAGCGTACAAGAGACCCAGTACTTC.

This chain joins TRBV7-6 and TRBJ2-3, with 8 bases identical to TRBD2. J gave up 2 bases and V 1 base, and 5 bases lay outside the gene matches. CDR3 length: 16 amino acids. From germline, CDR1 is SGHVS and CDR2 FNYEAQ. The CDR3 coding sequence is TGTGCCAGCAGCTTAGGCCCTAGCGGGCACACAGATACGCAGTATTTT. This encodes CASSLGPSGHTDTQYF. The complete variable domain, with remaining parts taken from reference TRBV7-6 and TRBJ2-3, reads GAGVSQSPRYKVTKRGQDVALRCDPISGHVSLYWYRQALGQGPEFLTYFNYEAQQDKSGLPNDRFSAERPEGSISTLTIQRTEQRDSAMYRCASSLGPSGHTDTQYFGPGTRLTVL.

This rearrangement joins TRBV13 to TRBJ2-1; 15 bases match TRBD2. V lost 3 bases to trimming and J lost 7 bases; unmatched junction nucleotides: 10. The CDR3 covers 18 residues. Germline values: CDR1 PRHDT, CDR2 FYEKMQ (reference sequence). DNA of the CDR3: TGTGCCAGCAGCTTGGGACTAGCGGGAGGCTATATCATAAATGAGCAGTTCTTC. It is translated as CASSLGLAGGYIINEQFF.

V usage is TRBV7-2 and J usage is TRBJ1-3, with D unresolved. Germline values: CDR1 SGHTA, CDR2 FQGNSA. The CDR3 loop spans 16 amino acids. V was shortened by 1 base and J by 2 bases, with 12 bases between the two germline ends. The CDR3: CASSLVPRSPGNTIYF. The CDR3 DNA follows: TGTGCCAGCAGCTTAGTCCCCAGATCACCTGGAAACACCATATATTTT.

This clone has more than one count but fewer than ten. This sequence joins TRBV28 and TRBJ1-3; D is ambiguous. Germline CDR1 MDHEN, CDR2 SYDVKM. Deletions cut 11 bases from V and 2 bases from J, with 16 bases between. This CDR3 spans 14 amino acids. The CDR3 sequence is CASRRSGTGNTIYF. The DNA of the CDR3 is TGTGCCTCAAGAAGGTCGGGAACTGGAAACACCATATATTTT. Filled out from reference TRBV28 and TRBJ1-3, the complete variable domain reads DVKVTQSSRYLVKRTGEKVFLECVQDMDHENMFWYRQDPGLGLRLIYFSYDVKMKEKGDIPEGYSVSREKKERFSLILESASTNQTSMYLCASRRSGTGNTIYFGEGSWLTVV.

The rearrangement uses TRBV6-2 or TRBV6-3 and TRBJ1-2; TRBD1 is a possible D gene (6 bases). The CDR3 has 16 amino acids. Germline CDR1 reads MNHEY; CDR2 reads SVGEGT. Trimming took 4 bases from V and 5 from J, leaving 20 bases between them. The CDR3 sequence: CASSSVKQGFAYGYTF. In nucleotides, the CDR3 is TGTGCCAGCAGTTCAGTGAAACAGGGATTTGCTTATGGCTACACCTTC.

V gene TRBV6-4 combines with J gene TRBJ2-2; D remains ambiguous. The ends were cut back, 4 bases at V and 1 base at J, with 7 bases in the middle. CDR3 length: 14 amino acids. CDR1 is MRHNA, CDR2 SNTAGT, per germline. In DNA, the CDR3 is TGTGCCAGCAGTGCTTTCCTGAACACCGGGGAGCTGTTTTTT. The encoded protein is CASSAFLNTGELFF.

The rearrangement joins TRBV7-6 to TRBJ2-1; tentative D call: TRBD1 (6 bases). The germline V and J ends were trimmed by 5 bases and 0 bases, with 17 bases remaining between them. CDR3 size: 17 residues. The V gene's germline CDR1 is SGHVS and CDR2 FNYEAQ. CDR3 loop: CASSARQALNSYNEQFF. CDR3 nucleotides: TGTGCCAGCAGCGCTCGACAGGCCCTAAACTCCTACAATGAGCAGTTCTTC.

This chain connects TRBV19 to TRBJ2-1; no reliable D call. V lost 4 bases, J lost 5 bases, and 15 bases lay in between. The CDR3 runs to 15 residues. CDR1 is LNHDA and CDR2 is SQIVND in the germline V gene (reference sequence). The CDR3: CASSRTSRVNNEQFF. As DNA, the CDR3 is TGTGCCAGTAGTAGAACGTCGAGAGTGAACAATGAGCAGTTCTTC.